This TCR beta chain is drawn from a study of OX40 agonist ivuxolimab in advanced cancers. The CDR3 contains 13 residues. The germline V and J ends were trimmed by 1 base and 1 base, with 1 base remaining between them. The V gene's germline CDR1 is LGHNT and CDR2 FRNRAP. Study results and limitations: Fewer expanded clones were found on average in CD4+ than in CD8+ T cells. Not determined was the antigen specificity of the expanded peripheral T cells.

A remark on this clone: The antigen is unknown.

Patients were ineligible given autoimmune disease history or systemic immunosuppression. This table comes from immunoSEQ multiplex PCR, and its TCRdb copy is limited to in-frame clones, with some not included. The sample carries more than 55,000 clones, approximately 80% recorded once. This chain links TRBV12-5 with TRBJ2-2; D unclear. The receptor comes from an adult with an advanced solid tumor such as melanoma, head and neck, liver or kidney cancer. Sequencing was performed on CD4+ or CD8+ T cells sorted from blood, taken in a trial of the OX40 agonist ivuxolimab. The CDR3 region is CASGLENTGELFF. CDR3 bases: TGTGCTAGTGGTTTGGAGAACACCGGGGAGCTGTTTTTT.